What follows is one T cell receptor beta chain and its context. Its target antigen remains unknown. Base qualities were left out, and no much larger clone turns up one base away. Patients chosen for sequencing had shown expansion of CD8+CD57+ cells by flow cytometry. Every patient had severe acquired aplastic anemia, diagnosed using the International Study of Aplastic Anemia and Agranulocytosis and Camitta criteria. No patient had received any therapy when blood was sampled. In this study, sorted CD4+ and CD8+ T cells from the blood of healthy subjects and of severe aplastic anemia patients had their TCR repertoires deep-sequenced. Patients were enrolled in the USA under clinicaltrials.gov protocols 00001620, 01623167, 00001397, 00071045, 00081523 and 00961064. Ficoll-Paque density gradient centrifugation was used to isolate peripheral blood mononuclear cells. Before DNA was extracted, CD4+ and CD8+ T cells were sorted using either FACS or magnetic beads.

TCR beta VDJ combination and CDR3 sequence profiling used genomic DNA as the template. An Illumina HiSeq 2000 was used for TCR repertoire sequencing. On the study's bioinformatics: TRBV/TRBJ rearrangement plots, CDR3 size and DJ length profiles, and Simpson's diversity index were used to assess repertoires. The most abundant DNA sequence in the deep sequencing data was taken as the immunodominant clone. CDR3 amino acid sequences were checked for sharing between subjects and were compared against published repertoires and the VDJdb database. TCRdb's own reprocessing of the public reads used fastp at Q25 and MiXCR and kept productive beta chains. Each entry merges the rows of one CDR3 protein and shows their most common DNA and genes. The V and J calls, along with clone size, are taken from TCRdb and not from the paper's own processing. The sample has around 290,000 distinct CDR3 sequences on record, roughly 53% of them singletons. Roughly 1.2% of the sample is taken by the ten largest.

This sample was included in a study of CD8+CD57+ T cells in acquired aplastic anemia (dated by TCRdb to between 2018 and 2020). About the study as a whole: A mean of around 3 ug of DNA, ranging from roughly 0.2 to 27.4 ug, was extracted from sorted CD4+ and CD8+ cells. CD8+CD57+ expansion was defined as frequency above the mean frequency observed in healthy subjects.

Findings and caveats that apply to the study as a whole: CD8+ Simpson's diversity did not differ significantly between patients and healthy controls (P=0.060). Twenty-nine CD8+ CDR3 sequences were shared between patients and controls but appeared highly expressed in patients and within their immunodominant clones.

The specimen was sorted CD4+, CD8+, or CD8+CD57+ T cells (not recorded which) from PBMCs. This receptor was identified in a human donor with aplastic anemia.

The CDR3 here reads CASGDWGAGGTEAFF. The nucleotides are TGTGCCAGCGGGGATTGGGGGGCTGGGGGCACTGAAGCTTTCTTT. The sequence is built from TRBV2 and TRBJ1-1; the D region possibly corresponds to TRBD1 (6 bases align). V lost 8 bases and J lost 4 bases; the stretch between them is 20 bases long. The CDR3 contains 15 residues, cysteine and phenylalanine counted. CDR3 DNA only is kept here, 45 bases in frame from base 1. According to the germline V gene, CDR1 reads SNHLY and CDR2 reads FYNNEI.